Included here is one TCR beta chain sequence, with context. Its antigen is undetermined. Germline V lookup: CDR1 SGHAT, CDR2 FQNNGV. The CDR3 sequence is 19 residues long. V dropped 1 base and J dropped 16; count of bases not matched to a gene: 20. Among the patients, none had received any treatment before thyroid surgery. The sample belongs to a study of metastatic and nonmetastatic thyroid tumors. Study-level findings and limits: Across blood and tumor, TCR beta diversity in malignant thyroid tumors was reportedly significantly higher than in benign nodules.

TCRdb re-called clones via MiXCR from the PCR reads. This sample has roughly 20,000 clones, with 15% to 20% found just once. The gene calls are TRBV11-2 and TRBJ2-1, with TRBD2 matching over 15 bases. The specimen sequenced was blood. This clonotype was obtained from a male donor with papillary thyroid cancer or a benign thyroid nodule (not recorded which). Some clones in this sample may be carry-over from other donors' samples. CDR3 nucleotides: TGTGCCAGCAGCTTAGGCCCTGGACTAGCGGGAGGGCCAGGATATGATCATTTCTTC. The encoded protein is CASSLGPGLAGGPGYDHFF.